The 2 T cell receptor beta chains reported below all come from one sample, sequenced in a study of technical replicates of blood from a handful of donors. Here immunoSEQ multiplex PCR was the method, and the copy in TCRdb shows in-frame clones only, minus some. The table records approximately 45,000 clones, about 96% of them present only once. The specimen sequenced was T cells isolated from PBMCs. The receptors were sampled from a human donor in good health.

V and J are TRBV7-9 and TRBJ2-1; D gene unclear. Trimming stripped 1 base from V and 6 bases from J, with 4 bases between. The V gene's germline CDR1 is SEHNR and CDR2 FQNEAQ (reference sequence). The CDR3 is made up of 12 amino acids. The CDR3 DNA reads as TGTGCCAGCAGCTTAGAACTCAATGAGCAGTTCTTC. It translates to CASSLELNEQFF.

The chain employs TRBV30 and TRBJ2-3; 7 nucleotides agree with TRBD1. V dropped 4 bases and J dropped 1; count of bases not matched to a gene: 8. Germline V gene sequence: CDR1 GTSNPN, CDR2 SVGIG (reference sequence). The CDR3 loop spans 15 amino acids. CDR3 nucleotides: TGTGCCTGGAACCCTCGAACAGGGGGCACAGATACGCAGTATTTT. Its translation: CAWNPRTGGTDTQYF.